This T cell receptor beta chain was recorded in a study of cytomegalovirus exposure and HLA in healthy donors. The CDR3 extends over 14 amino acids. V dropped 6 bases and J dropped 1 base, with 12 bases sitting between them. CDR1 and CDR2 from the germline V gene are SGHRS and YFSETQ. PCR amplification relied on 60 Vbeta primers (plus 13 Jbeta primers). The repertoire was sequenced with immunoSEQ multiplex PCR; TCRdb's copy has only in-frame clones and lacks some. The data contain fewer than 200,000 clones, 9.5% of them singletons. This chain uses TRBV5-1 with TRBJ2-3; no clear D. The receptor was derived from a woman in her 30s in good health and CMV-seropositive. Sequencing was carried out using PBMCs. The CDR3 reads CASKYDTRTDTQYF. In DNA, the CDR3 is TGCGCCAGCAAGTACGACACCCGCACAGATACGCAGTATTTT.